This passage covers 23 T cell receptor beta chains from one sample sequenced in a study of CD8+CD57+ T cells in acquired aplastic anemia. Genomic DNA, serving as template, underwent TCR beta VDJ and CDR3 profiling. One entry per CDR3 protein results from TCRdb running MiXCR on the reads. This table holds about 180,000 distinct CDR3 sequences, around half found once. Sequencing input: sorted CD4+, CD8+, or CD8+CD57+ T cells (not recorded which) from PBMCs. The receptors shown here come from a human donor in good health.

This sequence joins TRBV2 and TRBJ1-5, with a tentative D call TRBD1 (5 bases). The CDR3 runs 16 residues. The germline gives CDR1 SNHLY, CDR2 FYNNEI. V was trimmed by 5 bases and J by 7 bases, leaving 21 bases between them. The CDR3: CASSRFGTFSEQPQHF. The CDR3 region has the DNA TGTGCCAGCAGTCGGTTCGGGACTTTTTCGGAACAGCCCCAGCATTTT.

This clonotype was picked up many times. The CDR3 DNA reads as TGCGCCAGCAGCTTGGGAACAGGGGTCGGCCAGTACTTC. Amino acid sequence: CASSLGTGVGQYF. The rearrangement uses TRBV5-1 and TRBJ2-5; 7 nucleotides line up with TRBD1. Germline values: CDR1 SGHRS, CDR2 YFSETQ. This CDR3 is 13 amino acids long. Trimming took 0 bases from V and 10 from J; bases not matched to a gene: 6.

V and J are TRBV11-2 and TRBJ2-1, with D unclear. Germline V gives CDR1 SGHAT, CDR2 FQNNGV. V was pared by 5 bases and J by 0 bases, with 17 bases between. CDR3 length equals 17 residues. In nucleotides, the CDR3 is TGTGCCAGCAGCGGCCAGGCTACGGTGAGCTCCTACAATGAGCAGTTCTTC. Its translation is CASSGQATVSSYNEQFF.

A few counts support this clonotype. The genes are TRBV24-1 and TRBJ2-2, with D uncertain. This CDR3 spans 13 amino acids. With 0 bases removed from V and 6 bases from J, the gap between germline ends came to 4 bases. Per germline, CDR1 KGHDR and CDR2 SFDVKD. In nucleotides, the CDR3 is TGTGCCACCAGTGATTTGATAGCCGGGGAGCTGTTTTTT. It yields the protein CATSDLIAGELFF.

The V gene is TRBV20-1, the J gene TRBJ2-7; a weak D match, TRBD2 (7 bases). The germline V gene encodes CDR1 DFQATT and CDR2 SNEGSKA (reference sequence). V was trimmed by 0 bases and J by 6 bases, leaving 12 bases between them. The CDR3 runs to 13 residues. The CDR3 region is CSARERGAFEQYF. CDR3 nucleotides: TGCAGTGCTAGAGAACGGGGGGCATTCGAGCAGTACTTC.

This clonotype has just a few counts. The CDR3 nucleotides are TGTGCCAGCAGCTCTTCCTATGGCTACACCTTC. Residues: CASSSSYGYTF. J is TRBJ1-2 and V is TRBV7-3; D gene uncertain. Germline V gene data show CDR1 as SGHTA and CDR2 as FQGTGA. V was trimmed by 4 bases and J by 4 bases, leaving 4 bases between them. CDR3 length: 11 amino acids.

J is TRBJ2-5 and V is TRBV20-1; D perhaps matches TRBD1 (6 bases). Germline CDR1 and CDR2: DFQATT and SNEGSKA (reference sequence). V was trimmed by 5 bases and J by 5 bases, leaving 15 bases between them. This CDR3 contains 13 residues. This CDR3 reads CSAYRDQGETQYF. The CDR3 bases are TGCAGTGCTTACCGGGACCAGGGGGAGACCCAGTACTTC.

A few counts support this clonotype. The rearrangement uses TRBV30 and TRBJ2-7; D is undetermined. Trimming took 2 bases from V and 6 from J, leaving 14 bases between them. CDR1 and CDR2 (germline): GTSNPN, SVGIG (reference sequence). The CDR3 is 13 residues long. CDR3 in DNA: TGTGCCTGGAGTATGAAGGGCCTGGGCGAGCAGTACTTC. Residues: CAWSMKGLGEQYF.

This clonotype has just a few counts. V usage is TRBV27 and J usage is TRBJ2-1; the match to TRBD1 covers 9 bases. CDR1 and CDR2 (germline): MNHEY, SMNVEV (reference sequence). J lost 10 bases, V lost 1 base, and 8 bases had no gene match. The CDR3 spans 15 residues. CDR3 DNA: TGTGCCAGCAGTTTATTAGGGACAGGGAATCGGGAGCAGTTCTTC. Protein product: CASSLLGTGNREQFF.

In this sample, this clonotype turned up many times. This chain joins TRBV5-1 and TRBJ2-3; D is possibly TRBD1 (6 bases). The CDR3 contains 12 residues. V was pared by 0 bases and J by 10 bases, with 9 bases between. Germline assignment: CDR1 SGHRS and CDR2 YFSETQ. CDR3 nucleotide sequence: TGCGCCAGCAGCTTGGAGGCAGGGGCGCAGTATTTT. This sequence encodes CASSLEAGAQYF.

There are a few counts of this clonotype. A clone one base away is much larger, so this may be a read error. V is TRBV29-1 and J is TRBJ2-3; 7 bases fit TRBD2. Per germline, CDR1 SQVTM and CDR2 ANQGSEA. This CDR3 has 12 amino acids. CDR3 DNA: TGCGGCTGGGGGGGTTTACAGAATACGCAGTATTTT. This gives the protein CGWGGLQNTQYF.

The chain employs TRBV12-5 and TRBJ2-1; D gene unclear. The V gene's germline CDR1 is LGHNT and CDR2 FRNRAP. The V end lost 0 bases, the J end lost 0 bases, and 9 bases lay between the germline ends. This CDR3 has 16 amino acids. The DNA for the CDR3 is TGTGCTAGTGGTTTGGTAAGGCAGAACTCCTACAATGAGCAGTTCTTC. Protein sequence: CASGLVRQNSYNEQFF. Together with reference TRBV12-5 and TRBJ2-1, the CDR3 gives the full variable domain: DARVTQTPRHKVTEMGQEVTMRCQPILGHNTVFWYRQTMMQGLELLAYFRNRAPLDDSGMPKDRFSAEMPDATLATLKIQPSEPRDSAVYFCASGLVRQNSYNEQFFGPGTRLTVL.

This clonotype was observed many times. The rearrangement uses TRBV19 and TRBJ2-7; 8 positions match TRBD2. After removal of 5 bases from V and 4 bases from J, the junction contained 4 bases not matched to a gene. The germline CDR1 and CDR2 sequences are LNHDA and SQIVND (reference sequence). The CDR3 consists of 13 residues. The CDR3 DNA follows: TGTGCCAGTAGTCTCAAGCGGGAGTACGAGCAGTACTTC. This gives the protein CASSLKREYEQYF.

V gene TRBV6-1 combines with J gene TRBJ1-4, with D hard to call. V was cut by 6 bases and J by 5 bases, with 16 bases left in between. Germline V lookup: CDR1 MNHNS, CDR2 SASEGT. The CDR3 extends over 15 amino acids. Here the CDR3 reads CASRTNFGHNEKLFF. CDR3 coding DNA: TGTGCCAGCAGGACCAATTTCGGCCACAATGAAAAACTGTTTTTT.

The chain combines TRBV2 with TRBJ2-5; the D is unclear. V was cut by 11 bases and J by 4 bases, with 17 bases left in between. CDR1 is SNHLY and CDR2 is FYNNEI in the germline V gene. The CDR3 runs 13 residues. DNA for the CDR3: TGTGCCTCACCTAAGGTGCTGCGAGAGACCCAGTACTTC. Encoded protein: CASPKVLRETQYF.

This clonotype was observed a few times. The rearrangement links TRBV6-1 to TRBJ1-2, with TRBD1 matching over 8 bases. J gave up 13 bases and V 2 bases, and 9 bases lay outside the gene matches. This CDR3 has 13 residues. The germline V gene encodes CDR1 MNHNS and CDR2 SASEGT. The CDR3 spells CASSESRGPFSTF. CDR3 bases: TGTGCCAGCAGTGAATCCAGGGGGCCTTTTTCCACCTTC.

A remark on this clonotype: As the CDR3 is not closed by the conserved phenylalanine or tryptophan, this likely results from a read error. The rearrangement joins TRBV7-2 to TRBJ1-6; no reliable D call. Trimming shortened V by 8 bases and J by 6 bases, and 5 bases separated the two germline ends. The germline CDR1 and CDR2 sequences are SGHTA and FQGNSA. This CDR3 region has 11 residues. The CDR3 DNA follows: TGTGCCAGCGGGCTTAATTCACCCCTCCACTCT. It is translated as CASGLNSPLHS.

This clonotype was seen ten or more times. The chain combines TRBV7-2 with TRBJ2-3; D possibly corresponds to TRBD1 (6 bases). This CDR3 has 18 amino acids. Germline V gene lookup returns CDR1 SGHTA and CDR2 FQGNSA. Trimming took 1 base from V and 5 from J, leaving 22 bases between them. The CDR3 protein is CASSLVVRTAGGIDTQYF. CDR3 coding DNA: TGTGCCAGCAGCTTAGTGGTCAGGACAGCAGGTGGTATAGATACGCAGTATTTT.

This rearrangement joins TRBV10-3 to TRBJ1-2, with D possibly TRBD1 on 5 matching bases. The V gene lost 4 bases and the J gene lost 2 bases, with 8 bases spanning the gap. The CDR3 spans 13 residues. The germline gives CDR1 ENHRY, CDR2 SYGVKD. CDR3 DNA sequence: TGTGCCATCAGTGGGGACGGAAACTATGGCTACACCTTC. Its protein product is CAISGDGNYGYTF.

The chain recombines TRBV27 with TRBJ1-2; tentative D call: TRBD1 (5 bases). The V gene's germline CDR1 is MNHEY and CDR2 SMNVEV (reference sequence). Trimming took off 5 bases at V and 0 bases at J, with 10 bases between the two ends. This CDR3 has 14 residues. CDR3 coding DNA: TGTGCCAGCAGTACCCAGGGAGCTAACTATGGCTACACCTTC. Its protein product is CASSTQGANYGYTF.

This chain connects TRBV18 to TRBJ1-1; TRBD1 matches at 7 bases. With V trimmed by 2 bases and J by 1 base, 16 bases remained unmatched. The CDR3 is 19 amino acids. Germline lookup yields CDR1 KGHSH and CDR2 LQKENI. The CDR3 nucleotides are TGTGCCAGCTCACCAAGGGAGGGACAGCTGGGGGGTAAGAACACTGAAGCTTTCTTT. Its translation: CASSPREGQLGGKNTEAFF.

This clonotype was counted ten times or more. The V gene is TRBV20-1, the J gene TRBJ2-3; TRBD2 matches 9 bases. This CDR3 region has 18 residues. Germline CDR1 and CDR2: DFQATT and SNEGSKA (reference sequence). The V segment lost 1 base and the J segment 5 bases; nucleotides outside the gene matches: 16. In nucleotides, the CDR3 is TGCAGTGCTAGAGTGACCCACTCTAGCGGGGAGGCGAGAGATACGCAGTATTTT. Residues: CSARVTHSSGEARDTQYF.

The V call is TRBV7-2, the J call TRBJ2-1; the D is unclear. Trimming removed 0 bases at V and 5 bases at J, with 5 bases between. The CDR3 has 13 residues. CDR1 and CDR2 from the germline V gene are SGHTA and FQGNSA. The DNA of the CDR3 is TGTGCCAGCAGCTTAGCGCGGAACAATGAGCAGTTCTTC. This codes for CASSLARNNEQFF.